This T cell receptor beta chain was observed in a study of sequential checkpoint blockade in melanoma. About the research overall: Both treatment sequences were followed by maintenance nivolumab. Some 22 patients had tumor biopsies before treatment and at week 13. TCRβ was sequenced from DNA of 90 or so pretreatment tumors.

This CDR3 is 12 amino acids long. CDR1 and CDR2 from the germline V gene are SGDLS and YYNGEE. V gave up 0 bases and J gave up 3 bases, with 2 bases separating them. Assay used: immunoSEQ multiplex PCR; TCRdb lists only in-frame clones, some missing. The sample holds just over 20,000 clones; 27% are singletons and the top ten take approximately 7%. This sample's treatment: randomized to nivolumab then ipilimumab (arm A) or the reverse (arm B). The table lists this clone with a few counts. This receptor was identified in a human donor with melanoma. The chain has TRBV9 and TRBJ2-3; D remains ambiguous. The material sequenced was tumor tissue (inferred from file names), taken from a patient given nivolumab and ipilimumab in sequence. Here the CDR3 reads CASSVATDTQYF. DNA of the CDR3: TGTGCCAGCAGCGTAGCTACAGATACGCAGTATTTT.